One sample yielded the 14 T cell receptor beta chains listed below, sequenced in a study of control samples from healthy donors and cancer patients. The table came from immunoSEQ multiplex PCR; TCRdb's copy has only in-frame clones and leaves some out. The sample lists about 130,000 clones, around nine tenths seen once, with roughly 2.7% in the top ten. The sequenced sample was blood. These receptors were obtained from a man between 18 and 35 years old in good health.

V and J are TRBV28 and TRBJ1-5, with unresolved D. Trimming stripped 1 base from V and 3 bases from J, with 13 bases between. Germline V gene sequence: CDR1 MDHEN, CDR2 SYDVKM. The CDR3 sequence is 16 residues long. The CDR3: CASSLLGTGYNQPQHF. The CDR3 DNA follows: TGTGCCAGCAGTTTATTGGGAACGGGCTACAATCAGCCCCAGCATTTT.

This clone was counted once. V and J are TRBV19 and TRBJ2-3; 12 bases align to TRBD2. Germline CDR1 reads LNHDA; CDR2 reads SQIVND (reference sequence). Losses at the gene ends were 5 bases for V and 2 bases for J; bases not matched to a gene: 8. CDR3 size: 17 residues. CDR3 nucleotide sequence: TGTGCCAGTAGTTCTCCCGGGACTAGCGGGCTCACAGATACGCAGTATTTT. Residues: CASSSPGTSGLTDTQYF. Together with reference TRBV19 and TRBJ2-3, the CDR3 gives the full variable domain: DGGITQSPKYLFRKEGQNVTLSCEQNLNHDAMYWYRQDPGQGLRLIYYSQIVNDFQKGDIAEGYSVSREKKESFPLTVTSAQKNPTAFYLCASSSPGTSGLTDTQYFGPGTRLTVL.

This chain links TRBV9 with TRBJ1-2, with 8 bases fitting TRBD1. V was clipped by 0 bases and J by 7 bases; unmatched bases: 8. Per germline, CDR1 SGDLS and CDR2 YYNGEE. This CDR3 has 15 amino acids. The DNA of the CDR3 is TGTGCCAGCAGCGTAGGGCAGGGGGCAGTCCGTGGCTACACCTTC. Translation gives CASSVGQGAVRGYTF.

The chain carries TRBV7-3 and TRBJ2-1; no clear D. Trimming took off 0 bases at V and 8 bases at J, with 8 bases between the two ends. CDR1 and CDR2 (germline): SGHTA, FQGTGA. The CDR3 contains 13 residues. The CDR3 reads CASSLTYRDEQFF. In DNA form, the CDR3 reads TGTGCCAGCAGCTTAACGTATCGGGATGAGCAGTTCTTC. Full variable domain (remainder filled in from reference TRBV7-3 and TRBJ2-1): GAGVSQTPSNKVTEKGKYVELRCDPISGHTALYWYRQSLGQGPEFLIYFQGTGAADDSGLPNDRFFAVRPEGSVSTLKIQRTERGDSAVYLCASSLTYRDEQFFGPGTRLTVL.

This chain uses TRBV18 with TRBJ2-5; 9 bases fit TRBD2. V dropped 3 bases and J dropped 0; count of bases not matched to a gene: 2. Per the germline V gene, CDR1 is KGHSH and CDR2 is LQKENI. This CDR3 spans 15 amino acids. The CDR3, as DNA: TGTGCCAGCTCACCTAGACTAGCGGACCAAGAGACCCAGTACTTC. Translated: CASSPRLADQETQYF.

J is TRBJ2-5 and V is TRBV6-5, with D tentatively TRBD2 (6 bases). The CDR3 is 12 amino acids. CDR1 is MNHEY, CDR2 SVGAGI, per germline. V was cut by 5 bases and J by 5 bases, with 9 bases left in between. The CDR3 DNA reads TGTGCCAGCAGTCCCCGGGGGGAGACCCAGTACTTC. Amino acid sequence: CASSPRGETQYF.

This sequence joins TRBV6-6 and TRBJ1-6; 8 nucleotides match TRBD1. CDR1 and CDR2 (germline): MNHNY, SVGAGI (reference sequence). The length of the CDR3 is 14 residues. V was pared by 5 bases and J by 9 bases, with 6 bases of the junction left unmatched. The CDR3 nucleotides are TGTGCCAGCAGTCCGGACAGGGTGGCTTCACCCCTCCACTTT. Translated, it gives CASSPDRVASPLHF.

V and J are TRBV9 and TRBJ2-5; D tentatively fits TRBD1 or TRBD2 (5 bases each). Trimming left V 0 bases short and J 5 bases short, with 14 bases between. The germline gives CDR1 SGDLS, CDR2 YYNGEE. The CDR3 runs 15 residues. Here the CDR3 DNA reads TGTGCCAGCAGCGTAGCAGATGGGGGTGGGGAGACCCAGTACTTC. It codes for CASSVADGGGETQYF.

This clone has more than one count but fewer than ten. The rearrangement links TRBV7-9 to TRBJ1-4; 7 bases agree with TRBD1. With 4 bases clipped from V and 10 bases from J, the junction kept 15 bases outside the gene matches. The CDR3 consists of 16 residues. The germline V gene has CDR1 SEHNR and CDR2 FQNEAQ (reference sequence). The CDR3 sequence: CASSSTRDSEGGKLFF. DNA for the CDR3: TGTGCCAGCAGCTCAACCCGGGACAGCGAAGGTGGAAAACTGTTTTTT.

The chain links TRBV5-1 to TRBJ2-7; TRBD1 agrees at 7 bases. From germline, CDR1 is SGHRS and CDR2 YFSETQ. J was trimmed by 6 bases and V by 0 bases; bases with no gene match: 3. There are 13 residues in the CDR3. The CDR3 here is CASSLAGTAEQYF. In nucleotides, the CDR3 is TGCGCCAGCAGCTTGGCAGGGACAGCCGAGCAGTACTTC.

The J gene is TRBJ2-3, the V gene TRBV7-2; TRBD2 is a possible D gene (6 bases). Germline V lookup: CDR1 SGHTA, CDR2 FQGNSA. This CDR3 comprises 16 residues. The V end was cut by 5 bases, the J end by 2 bases, with 17 bases between. The CDR3 bases are TGTGCCAGCAGCCCGGGGCGGGGCCCCCACACAGATACGCAGTATTTT. It codes for CASSPGRGPHTDTQYF.

The J gene is TRBJ2-3, the V gene TRBV5-6, with D possibly being TRBD2 (6 bases). The CDR3 consists of 13 residues. CDR1 is SGHDT, CDR2 YYEEEE, per germline. The germline V and J ends were trimmed by 1 base and 6 bases, with 9 bases remaining between them. CDR3 in amino acids: CASSLWGVDTQYF. The CDR3 nucleotides read TGTGCCAGCAGCTTGTGGGGGGTCGATACGCAGTATTTT.

The chain carries TRBV21-1 and TRBJ2-1; the table's D call, TRBD1, has no DNA check behind it. TRBV21-1 is classified as a pseudogene. The CDR3 runs 16 residues. CDR3 loop: CASSTSGTDSYNEQFF. The CDR3 bases are TGTGCCAGCAGCACCTCCGGGACAGACTCCTACAATGAGCAGTTCTTC.

This chain links TRBV9 with TRBJ2-1; TRBD2 matches 9 bases. V lost 0 bases and J lost 8; bases outside the gene matches: 6. CDR1 is SGDLS and CDR2 is YYNGEE in the germline V gene. The CDR3 runs 15 residues. The CDR3 DNA reads as TGTGCCAGCAGCGTAGTGGCTAGCGGGAAGGATGAGCAGTTCTTC. Its protein product is CASSVVASGKDEQFF.